The 3 T cell receptor beta chains below were found in one sample sequenced in a study of T-cell reconstitution after alpha-beta-depleted transplantation in children. Unique molecular identifiers were incorporated during preparation of the TCRbeta library. TCRdb used MiXCR to reprocess the PCR reads, holding one entry per CDR3 protein. This table has approximately 800,000 distinct CDR3 sequences, about 16% appearing once. This sample comprised PBMCs, mostly from graft donor cells, obtained 360 days after TCRalphabeta/CD19-depleted stem cell transplant. The receptors shown here come from a male patient between 10 and 17 years old who had a stem cell transplant for acute lymphoblastic leukemia, so the T cells may come from the graft donor.

Many counts were recorded for this clonotype. The rearrangement links TRBV5-4 to TRBJ2-1, with 9 bases fitting TRBD2. The length of the CDR3 is 19 residues. Germline V gene data show CDR1 as SGHNT and CDR2 as YYREEE (reference sequence). Losses at the gene ends were 0 bases for V and 0 bases for J; bases not matched to a gene: 10. DNA for the CDR3: TGTGCCAGCAGCTTGGGATCACTAGCGGGCTTGAGCTCCTACAATGAGCAGTTCTTC. Protein sequence: CASSLGSLAGLSSYNEQFF.

The chain links TRBV5-5 to TRBJ1-5; D gene unclear. In germline, CDR1 is SGHKS, CDR2 YYEKEE (reference sequence). This CDR3 is built from 15 residues. V was pared by 4 bases and J by 11 bases, with 22 bases between. CDR3 nucleotide sequence: TGTGCCAGCAGCCGGCGGGCGGCGGCGTTGGGAGCCCAGCATTTT. Its translation is CASSRRAAALGAQHF.

The gene calls are TRBV5-1 and TRBJ2-7, with 14 bases identical to TRBD2. This CDR3 is built from 19 residues. Germline V gives CDR1 SGHRS, CDR2 YFSETQ. V lost 0 bases, J lost 2 bases, and 10 bases stayed unmatched. The CDR3 region is CASSLGTSGRWGITYEQYF. CDR3 sequence (DNA): TGCGCCAGCAGCTTGGGGACTAGCGGGAGGTGGGGGATAACCTACGAGCAGTACTTC.